This TCR beta chain was found in a study of T cell clonotyping in hematopoietic cell transplantation. Assay used: immunoSEQ multiplex PCR; TCRdb lists only in-frame clones, some missing. This table has approximately 16,000 clones, around 93% appearing once. The time point: recipient sample about 28 days before transplant, after cytoreduction. Recipient blood drawn about 28 days pretransplant and days 30, 100, 180 after. The CDR3 is 16 amino acids. Germline values: CDR1 MNHEY, CDR2 SVGAGI. Trimming removed 0 bases from V and 6 bases from J, with 16 bases in between. Points on this clone: Its antigen is unidentified.

Whole-study findings and limits: At the given depth, recipient repertoires were over 95% de novo clonotypes. After transplant, recipient diversity fell while pathologically expanded clonotypes grew through day 180. No sorting was done, leaving CD4 and CD8 contributions mixed.

The sequencing here drew on peripheral blood mononuclear cells, taken before stem cell transplant. The clonotype was recovered from a young man with biphenotypic leukemia. Some clones in this sample may be carry-over from other donors' samples. This sequence joins TRBV6-5 and TRBJ2-3; D is uncertain. The CDR3: CASSYSGPRRTDTQYF. For the CDR3, the DNA is TGTGCCAGCAGTTACTCTGGGCCCCGAAGAACGGATACGCAGTATTTT.